Given below is one T cell receptor (beta chain) in context. The entry originates in a study of stem cell transplantation in POMP-related autoinflammatory disease. Germline CDR1 reads SGDLS; CDR2 reads YYNGEE. V shed 0 bases, J shed 4 bases, and the junction held 6 bases outside the gene matches. The CDR3 is 16 amino acids. Generated by immunoSEQ multiplex PCR, the TCRdb table keeps only in-frame clones and is missing some. This table has over a thousand clones, 75% to 85% appearing once. This chain links TRBV9 with TRBJ2-5; 10 bases match TRBD1. The TCR sequence derives from a human donor with POMP-related autoinflammation and immune dysregulation (PRAID). The sequenced sample was CD4+ follicular helper T cells (Tfh) from PBMCs, obtained before stem cell transplantation. This chain's CDR3 is CASSVGRTGGGETQYF. The CDR3 DNA is TGTGCCAGCAGCGTAGGAAGGACAGGGGGAGGAGAGACCCAGTACTTC.